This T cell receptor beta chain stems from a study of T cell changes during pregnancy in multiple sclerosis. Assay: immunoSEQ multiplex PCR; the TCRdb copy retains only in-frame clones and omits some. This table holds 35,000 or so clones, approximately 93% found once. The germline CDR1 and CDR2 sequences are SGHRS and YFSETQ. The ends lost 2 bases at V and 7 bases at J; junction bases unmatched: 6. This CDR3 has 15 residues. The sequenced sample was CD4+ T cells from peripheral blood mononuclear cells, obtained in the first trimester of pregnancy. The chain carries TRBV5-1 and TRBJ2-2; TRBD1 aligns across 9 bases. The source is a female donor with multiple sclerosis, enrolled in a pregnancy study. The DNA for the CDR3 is TGCGCCAGCAGCTTCCCGGGACAGGGTGGCGGGGAGCTGTTTTTT. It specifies CASSFPGQGGGELFF. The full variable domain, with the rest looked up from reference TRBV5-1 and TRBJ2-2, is KAGVTQTPRYLIKTRGQQVTLSCSPISGHRSVSWYQQTPGQGLQFLFEYFSETQRNKGNFPGRFSGRQFSNSRSEMNVSTLELGDSALYLCASSFPGQGGGELFFGEGSRLTVL.